This T cell receptor (beta chain) was captured by sequencing in a study of cytomegalovirus exposure and HLA in healthy donors. The PCR ran on 60 Vbeta and 13 Jbeta primers. The data were produced by immunoSEQ multiplex PCR, yet TCRdb's version contains in-frame clones alone and is incomplete. The repertoire includes some 130,000 clones, about four fifths of them detected once, and about 4.4% sits in the top ten. There are 13 residues in the CDR3. Trimming took off 6 bases at V and 9 bases at J, with 15 bases between the two ends. Per the germline V gene, CDR1 is MDHEN and CDR2 is SYDVKM. This sequence joins TRBV28 and TRBJ1-5, with D possibly TRBD1 on 5 matching bases. The sequenced sample was PBMCs. The TCR originated in a man in his thirties or forties in good health. The CDR3 loop is CASRDTGDPPQHF. The CDR3 DNA follows: TGTGCCAGCAGGGACACGGGGGATCCGCCCCAGCATTTT.